This TCR beta chain comes out of a study of regulatory T cells. Study results and limitations: Hydrophobic residues at CDR3 positions 6 and 7 were enriched in conventional CD4+ T cells of CD3G-deficient patients. In patients, unique TRB V-J pairs were restricted and V/J usage skewed, especially in Tregs.

All CD3G-deficient patients showed autoimmunity, more severe in two. Patients, 2 to 39 years old, had expanded memory T-cell proportions. Sorting split CD4+ cells into CD25-high CD127-low Tregs and CD25-low CD127-high conventional T cells. Germline V gene lookup returns CDR1 SGHRS and CDR2 YFSETQ. V was clipped by 5 bases and J by 0 bases, with 7 bases between them. This CDR3 spans 13 amino acids. Remarks on this clone: What it binds is not known.

The primer mix had 52 TRBV and 13 TRBJ primers. Clones were read by immunoSEQ multiplex PCR, and TCRdb kept only the in-frame ones, dropping some. The profile shows tens of thousands of clones, 89% of them singletons. Sequences were obtained from conventional CD4+ T cells sorted from blood. The receptor's source is a young adult with CD3G deficiency. The chain is built from TRBV5-1 and TRBJ2-3; D is perhaps TRBD1 (6 bases). CDR3 sequence reads: CASRDRSTDTQYF. The CDR3 region has the DNA TGCGCCAGCAGGGACAGAAGCACAGATACGCAGTATTTT. The whole variable domain, filled in from reference TRBV5-1 and TRBJ2-3, reads KAGVTQTPRYLIKTRGQQVTLSCSPISGHRSVSWYQQTPGQGLQFLFEYFSETQRNKGNFPGRFSGRQFSNSRSEMNVSTLELGDSALYLCASRDRSTDTQYFGPGTRLTVL.